The source of this TCR beta chain is a study of identical twins. In TCRdb, the 5' RACE reads were re-called with MiXCR into one record per CDR3 protein. Among about 890,000 distinct CDR3 sequences listed, over 9% were seen once. CDR3 length: 13 residues. CDR1 and CDR2 from the germline V gene are DFQATT and SNEGSKA (reference sequence). V was pared by 6 bases and J by 4 bases, with 13 bases between. The same specimen was also included in a second study, on yellow fever vaccine responses in identical twins.

The TCR comes from a woman in her late teens or twenties in good health. The chain couples TRBV20-1 to TRBJ2-1; TRBD1 might be the D (6 bases). Sequenced material: PBMCs. The CDR3 nucleotides are TGCAGTGCGAAACCAACAGGGTACAATGAGCAGTTCTTC. This gives the protein CSAKPTGYNEQFF.